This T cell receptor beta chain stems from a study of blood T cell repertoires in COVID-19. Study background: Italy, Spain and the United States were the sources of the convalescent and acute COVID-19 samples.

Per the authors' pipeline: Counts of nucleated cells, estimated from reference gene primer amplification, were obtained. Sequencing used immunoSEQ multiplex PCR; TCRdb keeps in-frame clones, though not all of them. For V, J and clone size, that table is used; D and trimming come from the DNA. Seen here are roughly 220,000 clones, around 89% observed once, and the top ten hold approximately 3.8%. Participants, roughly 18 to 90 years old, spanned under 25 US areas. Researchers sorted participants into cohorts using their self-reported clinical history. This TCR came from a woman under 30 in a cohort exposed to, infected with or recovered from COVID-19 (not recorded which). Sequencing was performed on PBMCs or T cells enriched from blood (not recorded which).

DNA for the CDR3: TGCGCCAGCAACCAGGACAGCTACAATGAGCAGTTCTTC. Its translation is CASNQDSYNEQFF. The V and J genes are TRBV5-1 and TRBJ2-1; D might be TRBD1 (6 bases). CDR1 and CDR2 (germline): SGHRS, YFSETQ. The V gene lost 6 bases and the J gene lost 3 bases, with 10 bases spanning the gap. This CDR3 has 13 residues.